Detailed here is one T cell receptor (beta chain). Repertoires were generated with immunoSEQ multiplex PCR, while TCRdb's copy carries only in-frame clones and drops some. The sample shows approximately 220,000 clones, around 85% of them seen only once. This entry is derived from a study of blood T cell repertoires in COVID-19. Across the whole study: Collection of acute and convalescent COVID-19 samples took place in the United States, Italy and Spain. The cDNA or gDNA used as material had been derived from T cells, B-cell-depleted T cells, or PBMCs.

Per germline, CDR1 GTSNPN and CDR2 SVGIG (reference sequence). Between the trimmed V and J ends, which lost 0 bases and 4 bases, there was a span of 4 bases. The CDR3 is made up of 11 amino acids. The V call is TRBV30, the J call TRBJ2-7; the D is unclear. The sample taken for sequencing was PBMCs or T cells enriched from blood (not recorded which). The sequence was obtained from a woman aged 40-49 years with acute COVID-19. CDR3 bases: TGTGCCTGGAGTGTACAGTACGAGCAGTACTTC. This encodes CAWSVQYEQYF.